This entry lists 20 T cell receptor beta chains sequenced from one sample in a study of blood T cell repertoires in COVID-19. Repertoires were generated with immunoSEQ multiplex PCR, while TCRdb's copy carries only in-frame clones and drops some. This repertoire shows about 99,000 clones, more than 85% found once; its top ten account for around 5.8%. Source material: peripheral blood. The receptors were sampled from a human donor in a cohort sampled during active COVID-19.

V is TRBV6-2 or TRBV6-3 and J is TRBJ2-3, with D possibly matching TRBD2 (6 bases). Germline V gene data show CDR1 as MNHEY and CDR2 as SVGEGT. The CDR3 extends over 14 amino acids. V shed 6 bases and J shed 8 bases, with 18 bases lying between them. The chain's CDR3 is CASSTGVYSGTQYF. The DNA of the CDR3 is TGTGCCAGCAGCACGGGGGTTTATTCCGGTACGCAGTATTTT.

This sequence joins TRBV7-9 and TRBJ2-7; weak D call: TRBD2 (5 bases). CDR1 and CDR2 (germline): SEHNR, FQNEAQ (reference sequence). V lost 5 bases, J lost 2 bases, and 19 bases lay in between. The CDR3 is 16 residues long. DNA of the CDR3: TGTGCCAGCAGCCCCGCTCTCCGAGGAGGAGCCTACGAGCAGTACTTC. As protein: CASSPALRGGAYEQYF.

The chain has TRBV30 and TRBJ1-1, with D tentatively TRBD1 (5 bases). This CDR3 comprises 13 residues. Germline V gives CDR1 GTSNPN, CDR2 SVGIG (reference sequence). The ends were cut back, 6 bases at V and 0 bases at J, with 11 bases in the middle. The CDR3 nucleotides read TGTGCCTGCTACAGGAGACTGAACACTGAAGCTTTCTTT. Its translation is CACYRRLNTEAFF.

This clone occurred once. V and J are TRBV13 and TRBJ2-7; TRBD1 matches 12 bases. The V and J ends lost 1 base and 7 bases, in that order; junction bases with no gene match: 5. Germline CDR1 reads PRHDT; CDR2 reads FYEKMQ (reference sequence). CDR3 size: 15 residues. CDR3 sequence (DNA): TGTGCCAGCAGCTTAGAGGGACAGGGGGCTTGGGAGCAGTACTTC. This gives the protein CASSLEGQGAWEQYF.

The rearrangement joins TRBV7-2 to TRBJ2-6, with D unclear. The CDR3 is 15 residues long. The germline V gene encodes CDR1 SGHTA and CDR2 FQGNSA. V lost 5 bases and J lost 0, with 8 bases in between. CDR3 coding DNA: TGTGCCAGCAGCCAAGCGATCTCTGGGGCCAACGTCCTGACTTTC. The encoded protein is CASSQAISGANVLTF.

CDR3: CASSLGAQGAGSGNTIYF. The CDR3 nucleotides read TGCGCCAGCAGCTTGGGGGCACAGGGTGCTGGCTCTGGAAACACCATATATTTT. The chain combines TRBV5-1 with TRBJ1-3, with D possibly TRBD1 on 6 matching bases. Between the trimmed V and J ends, which lost 0 bases and 0 bases, there was a span of 16 bases. The germline CDR1 and CDR2 sequences are SGHRS and YFSETQ. CDR3 size: 18 residues.

This clone was counted a single time. The genes are TRBV7-8 and TRBJ2-7; D is possibly TRBD1 (5 bases). Germline CDR1 is SGHVS and CDR2 is FQNEAQ. The CDR3 is made up of 14 amino acids. Trimming removed 1 base from V and 6 bases from J, with 13 bases in between. As DNA, the CDR3 is TGTGCCAGCAGCTTAGTCCAGGGTGAGAGCGAGCAGTACTTC. Its protein is CASSLVQGESEQYF.

DNA for the CDR3: TGTGCCAGCAGCTCGAGAGGGACTAGCGGGAGGTTGAATGAGCAGTTCTTC. Protein sequence: CASSSRGTSGRLNEQFF. The chain couples TRBV7-9 to TRBJ2-1, with TRBD2 matching 15 bases. The V gene's germline CDR1 is SEHNR and CDR2 FQNEAQ (reference sequence). The CDR3 consists of 17 residues. Germline trimming cut 4 bases from V and 7 bases from J; bases unmatched to any gene: 8.

The chain joins TRBV10-3 to TRBJ2-7; tentatively, D is TRBD2 (5 bases). Germline CDR1 ENHRY, CDR2 SYGVKD. The CDR3 has 11 amino acids. Trimming shortened V by 10 bases and J by 5 bases, and 12 bases separated the two germline ends. The CDR3 reads CATRSGDEQYF. CDR3 nucleotide sequence: TGTGCCACCAGGTCCGGGGACGAGCAGTACTTC.

V usage is TRBV19 and J usage is TRBJ1-1; 8 nucleotides line up with TRBD1. Germline V lookup: CDR1 LNHDA, CDR2 SQIVND (reference sequence). The CDR3 loop spans 15 amino acids. Trimming took 8 bases from V and 3 from J; bases not matched to a gene: 11. CDR3 protein: CASRSWGQVDTEAFF. The CDR3 DNA reads as TGTGCCAGTCGTTCTTGGGGACAGGTAGACACTGAAGCTTTCTTT.

The genes are TRBV19 and TRBJ2-5, with a possible D match to TRBD2 (6 bases). CDR1 and CDR2 (germline): LNHDA, SQIVND (reference sequence). The ends were cut back, 5 bases at V and 5 bases at J, with 15 bases in the middle. This CDR3 region has 14 residues. The chain's CDR3 is CASSLRGLRETQYF. The CDR3 DNA is TGTGCCAGTAGTCTGCGGGGACTGCGGGAGACCCAGTACTTC. The full variable domain, rest sourced from reference TRBV19 and TRBJ2-5, is DGGITQSPKYLFRKEGQNVTLSCEQNLNHDAMYWYRQDPGQGLRLIYYSQIVNDFQKGDIAEGYSVSREKKESFPLTVTSAQKNPTAFYLCASSLRGLRETQYFGPGTRLLVL.

V and J are TRBV9 and TRBJ2-7; 10 bases line up with TRBD2. Germline loops: CDR1 SGDLS, CDR2 YYNGEE. This CDR3 is 14 amino acids long. Germline trimming cut 3 bases from V and 7 bases from J; bases unmatched to any gene: 7. The CDR3 DNA reads as TGTGCCAGCAGCGAACTAGCGGGATTTGGAGAGCAGTACTTC. Amino acids: CASSELAGFGEQYF.

The chain has TRBV10-3 and TRBJ1-2, with TRBD1 identical over 10 bases. Looked up from germline, CDR1 is ENHRY and CDR2 is SYGVKD. The CDR3 loop spans 16 amino acids. V gave up 11 bases and J gave up 3 bases; unmatched junction bases: 15. The CDR3, as DNA: TGTGCCGCGGGACAGGGGCATCGATTATATTACTATGGCTACACCTTC. Its protein product is CAAGQGHRLYYYGYTF.

The chain has TRBV4-3 and TRBJ2-1, with D maybe TRBD1 (6 bases). This CDR3 contains 15 residues. With 1 base removed from V and 2 bases from J, the gap between germline ends came to 9 bases. Germline CDR1 LGHNA, CDR2 YSLEER. The CDR3 bases are TGCGCCAGCAGCCAAGGGGACACCACCTACAATGAGCAGTTCTTC. Amino acid sequence: CASSQGDTTYNEQFF.

The V and J genes are TRBV5-5 and TRBJ2-3; 11 bases fit TRBD2. J was trimmed by 0 bases and V by 5 bases; bases with no gene match: 8. The CDR3 is 17 residues long. Looked up from germline, CDR1 is SGHKS and CDR2 is YYEKEE (reference sequence). This CDR3 is CASRGPWTSGSTDTQYF. The CDR3 nucleotides are TGTGCCAGCAGGGGGCCTTGGACTAGCGGGAGCACAGATACGCAGTATTTT.

This chain links TRBV4-2 with TRBJ1-4; 8 bases are shared with TRBD1. Germline V gene data show CDR1 as LGHNA and CDR2 as YNFKEQ. V gave up 2 bases and J gave up 8 bases; unmatched junction bases: 7. The CDR3 consists of 15 residues. The CDR3 DNA is TGTGCCAGCAGCCAACTGGACAGGGAGGCGGAAAAACTGTTTTTT. This sequence encodes CASSQLDREAEKLFF.

This chain connects TRBV19 to TRBJ2-7; 8 bases are a match to TRBD2. The CDR3 covers 15 residues. The V gene end was trimmed by 9 bases and the J gene end by 7 bases; junction bases not matched to a gene: 17. The germline V gene has CDR1 LNHDA and CDR2 SQIVND (reference sequence). The CDR3 loop reads CASKSSGTSSGEQYF. In DNA form, the CDR3 reads TGTGCCAGCAAAAGTAGCGGGACCTCGTCGGGGGAGCAGTACTTC.

The chain carries TRBV30 and TRBJ1-1, with TRBD1 as a possible D gene (5 bases). Germline CDR1 GTSNPN, CDR2 SVGIG (reference sequence). Between the trimmed V and J ends, which lost 3 bases and 10 bases, there was a span of 12 bases. The CDR3 is made up of 11 amino acids. The CDR3 coding sequence is TGTGCCTGGAGCCCGGGGGGTCGAGCTTTCTTT. It encodes CAWSPGGRAFF. Drawing the rest from reference TRBV30 and TRBJ1-1, the complete variable domain is SQTIHQWPATLVQPVGSPLSLECTVEGTSNPNLYWYRQAAGRGLQLLFYSVGIGQISSEVPQNLSASRPQDRQFILSSKKLLLSDSGFYLCAWSPGGRAFFGQGTRLTVV.

V is TRBV7-6 and J is TRBJ1-5; the match to TRBD1 covers 11 bases. Per the germline V gene, CDR1 is SGHVS and CDR2 is FNYEAQ. There are 17 residues in the CDR3. V was pared by 5 bases and J by 5 bases, with 11 bases of the junction left unmatched. The CDR3 DNA reads as TGTGCCAGCAGCCTCGGGACAGGGGGAAGGGGGGATCAGCCCCAGCATTTT. Translated: CASSLGTGGRGDQPQHF.

The chain combines TRBV7-2 with TRBJ1-1; D gene uncertain. This CDR3 comprises 14 residues. Germline CDR1 and CDR2: SGHTA and FQGNSA. V was pared by 0 bases and J by 10 bases, with 15 bases between. CDR3 DNA: TGTGCCAGCAGCTTAGCGTTCGGGGTCGAGGGAGCTTTCTTT. Protein sequence: CASSLAFGVEGAFF. Combining the CDR3 with reference TRBV7-2 and TRBJ1-1 gives the whole variable domain GAGVSQSPSNKVTEKGKDVELRCDPISGHTALYWYRQSLGQGLEFLIYFQGNSAPDKSGLPSDRFSAERTGGSVSTLTIQRTQQEDSAVYLCASSLAFGVEGAFFGQGTRLTVV.